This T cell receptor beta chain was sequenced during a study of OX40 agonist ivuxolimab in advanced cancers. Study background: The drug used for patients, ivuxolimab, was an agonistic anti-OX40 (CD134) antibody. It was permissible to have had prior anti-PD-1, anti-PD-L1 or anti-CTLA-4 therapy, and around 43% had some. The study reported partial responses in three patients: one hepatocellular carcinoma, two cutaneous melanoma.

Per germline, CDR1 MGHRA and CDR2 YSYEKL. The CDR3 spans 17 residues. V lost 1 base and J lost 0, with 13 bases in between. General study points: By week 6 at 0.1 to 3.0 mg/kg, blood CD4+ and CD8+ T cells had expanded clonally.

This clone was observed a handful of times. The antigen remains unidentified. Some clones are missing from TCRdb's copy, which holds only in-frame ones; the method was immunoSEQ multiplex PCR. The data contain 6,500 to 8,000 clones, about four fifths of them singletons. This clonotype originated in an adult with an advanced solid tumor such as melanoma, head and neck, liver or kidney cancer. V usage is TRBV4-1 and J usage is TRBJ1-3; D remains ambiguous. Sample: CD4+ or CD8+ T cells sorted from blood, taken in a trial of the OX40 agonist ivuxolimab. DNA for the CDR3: TGCGCCAGCAGCCAAGCCCCCGGACGGGGCTCTGGAAACACCATATATTTT. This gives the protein CASSQAPGRGSGNTIYF.